Given below is one TCR beta chain in context. CDR3 size: 15 residues. V dropped 3 bases and J dropped 1; count of bases not matched to a gene: 3. Germline V gene lookup returns CDR1 SGHTA and CDR2 FQGTGA. The data were produced by immunoSEQ multiplex PCR, yet TCRdb's version contains in-frame clones alone and is incomplete. The data show tens of thousands of clones, approximately 90% seen once. This entry is derived from a study of T cells in tuberculosis. Time point here: new active TB diagnosis, blood taken before or within 7 days of starting treatment. This chain joins TRBV7-3 and TRBJ2-1; 7 bases align to TRBD1. This specimen consisted of PBMCs, obtained at tuberculosis diagnosis. The sequence came from an adult with tuberculosis. In DNA, the CDR3 is TGTGCCAGCAGCTTGGGGACAGTTTCCTACAATGAGCAGTTCTTC. Its protein is CASSLGTVSYNEQFF.